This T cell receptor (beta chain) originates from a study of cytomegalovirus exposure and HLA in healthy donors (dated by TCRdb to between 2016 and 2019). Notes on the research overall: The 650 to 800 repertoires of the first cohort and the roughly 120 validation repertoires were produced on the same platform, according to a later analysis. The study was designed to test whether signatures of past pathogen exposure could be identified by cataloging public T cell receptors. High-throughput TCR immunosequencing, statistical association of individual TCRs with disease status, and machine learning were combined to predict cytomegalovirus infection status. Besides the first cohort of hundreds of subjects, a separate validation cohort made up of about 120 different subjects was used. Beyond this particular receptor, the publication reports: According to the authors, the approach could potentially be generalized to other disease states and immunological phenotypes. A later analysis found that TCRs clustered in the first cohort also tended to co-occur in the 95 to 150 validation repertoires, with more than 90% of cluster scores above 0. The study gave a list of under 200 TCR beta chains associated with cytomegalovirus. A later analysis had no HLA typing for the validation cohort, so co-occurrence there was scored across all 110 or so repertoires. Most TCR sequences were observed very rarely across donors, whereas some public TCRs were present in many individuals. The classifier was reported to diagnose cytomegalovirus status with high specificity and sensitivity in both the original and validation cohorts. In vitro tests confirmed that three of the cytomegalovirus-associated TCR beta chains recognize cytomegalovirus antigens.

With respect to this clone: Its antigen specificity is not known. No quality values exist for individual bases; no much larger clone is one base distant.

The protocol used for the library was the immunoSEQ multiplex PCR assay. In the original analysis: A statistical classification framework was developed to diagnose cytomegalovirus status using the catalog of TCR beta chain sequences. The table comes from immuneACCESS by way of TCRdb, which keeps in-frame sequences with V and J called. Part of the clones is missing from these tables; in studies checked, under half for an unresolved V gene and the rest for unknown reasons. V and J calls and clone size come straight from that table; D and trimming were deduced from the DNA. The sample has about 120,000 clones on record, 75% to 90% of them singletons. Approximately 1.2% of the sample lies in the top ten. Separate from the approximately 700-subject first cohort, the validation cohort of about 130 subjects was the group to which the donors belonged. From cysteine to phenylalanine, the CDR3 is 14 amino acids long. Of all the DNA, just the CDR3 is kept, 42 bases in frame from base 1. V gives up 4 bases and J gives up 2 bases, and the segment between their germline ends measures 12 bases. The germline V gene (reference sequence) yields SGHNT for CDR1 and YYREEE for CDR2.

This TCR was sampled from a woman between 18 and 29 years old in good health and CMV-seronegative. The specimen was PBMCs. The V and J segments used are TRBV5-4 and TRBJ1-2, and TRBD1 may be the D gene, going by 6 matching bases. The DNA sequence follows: TGTGCCAGCAGCCGGGACAAGGGGAACTATGGCTACACCTTC. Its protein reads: CASSRDKGNYGYTF.